This TCR beta chain was captured in a study of metastatic and nonmetastatic thyroid tumors. Study results and caveats: Versus benign nodules, malignant thyroid tumors reportedly had significantly higher TCR beta diversity, in blood and tumor.

CDR1 and CDR2 from the germline V gene are DFQATT and SNEGSKA (reference sequence). Trimming left V 6 bases short and J 5 bases short, with 14 bases between. The CDR3 runs 13 residues. TCRdb ran MiXCR on the PCR reads. The repertoire holds approximately 7,800 clones, with roughly 24% as singletons. Judged by abundance, this clone is medium-sized. Its antigen is not identified. Treatment of any kind had been given to no patient before thyroid surgery. J is TRBJ2-1 and V is TRBV20-1; D gene unclear. The source of this sequence is a female donor with papillary thyroid cancer or a benign thyroid nodule (not recorded which). Some clones in this sample may be carry-over from other donors' samples. The sample consisted of adjacent normal tissue. CDR3 residues: CSAHEAANNEQFF. CDR3 DNA: TGCAGTGCCCATGAGGCAGCCAACAATGAGCAGTTCTTC.